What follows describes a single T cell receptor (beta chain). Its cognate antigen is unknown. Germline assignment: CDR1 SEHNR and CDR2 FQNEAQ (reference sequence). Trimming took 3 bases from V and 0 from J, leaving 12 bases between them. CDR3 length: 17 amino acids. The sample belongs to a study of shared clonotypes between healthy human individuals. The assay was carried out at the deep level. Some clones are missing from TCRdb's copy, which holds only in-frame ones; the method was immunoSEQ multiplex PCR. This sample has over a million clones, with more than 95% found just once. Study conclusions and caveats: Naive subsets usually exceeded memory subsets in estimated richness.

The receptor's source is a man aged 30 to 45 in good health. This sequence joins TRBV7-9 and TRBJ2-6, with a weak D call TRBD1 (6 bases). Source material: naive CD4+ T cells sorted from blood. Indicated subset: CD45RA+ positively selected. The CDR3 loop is CASSLWQDSSGANVLTF. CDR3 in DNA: TGTGCCAGCAGCTTGTGGCAGGACAGCTCTGGGGCCAACGTCCTGACTTTC.